A selection of T cell receptor beta chains follows, all from one sample in a study of blood T cell repertoires in COVID-19. The table came from immunoSEQ multiplex PCR; TCRdb's copy has only in-frame clones and leaves some out. The sample has roughly 250,000 clones; approximately 85% are singletons. The sequenced sample was peripheral blood. These receptors were taken from a human donor with COVID-19, enrolled during active disease. The donor label of this sample is uncertain. Both conserved end residues are part of each CDR3. A D gene is named only where the DNA matches it firmly. Size is omitted from some rows. Given values are once, few, many or a class for expanded clones.

size	V	D	J	DNA	CDR3
few	TRBV4-2	-	TRBJ2-1	TGTGCCAGCAGCCCGAGTCTGAGCTACAATGAGCAGTTCTTC	CASSPSLSYNEQFF
-	TRBV9	-	TRBJ2-3	TGTGCCAGCAGCGTACGTAGCGTTAACACAGATACGCAGTATTTT	CASSVRSVNTDTQYF
-	TRBV7-9	-	TRBJ1-1	TGTGCCAGCAGTCCCCGCAGGGGCAACACTGAAGCTTTCTTT	CASSPRRGNTEAFF
-	TRBV2	TRBD1	TRBJ2-7	TGTGCCAGCACCCCGGTGGACAGGGATCTCCGCGAGCAGTACTTC	CASTPVDRDLREQYF
few	TRBV7-2	-	TRBJ1-2	TGTGCCAGCAGCTTATCTGGGGCACAGGGTTCTCGGGGCTACACCTTC	CASSLSGAQGSRGYTF
-	TRBV29-1	TRBD2	TRBJ2-3	TGCAGCGTCATTGAGGGGGCTAGCGGGAGGGACACGCAGTATTTT	CSVIEGASGRDTQYF
once	TRBV10-3	-	TRBJ1-4	TGTGCCATCAGTGAAGAAGGAGTTCGTGAAAAACTGTTTTTT	CAISEEGVREKLFF
-	TRBV5-4	-	TRBJ2-4	TGTGCCAGCAGGCCCCACGGAGATGGGAACATTCAGTACTTC	CASRPHGDGNIQYF
-	TRBV2	-	TRBJ1-5	TGTGCCAGCAGCCCCAGGGCAGGCTATAGCAATCAGCCCCAGCATTTT	CASSPRAGYSNQPQHF
-	TRBV24-1	-	TRBJ1-2	TGTGCCACCGGGGGAGGGGATGGCTACACCTTC	CATGGGDGYTF
-	TRBV21-1	-	TRBJ2-1	TGTGCCAGCAGCAACCAACGGGAGGGCCCCAATGAGCAGTTCTTC	CASSNQREGPNEQFF
-	TRBV2	-	TRBJ1-2	TGTGCCAACGGACAGTTCTATGGCTACACCTTC	CANGQFYGYTF
-	TRBV29-1	TRBD1	TRBJ2-7	TGCAGCGTTGTTCGGGGACAGAAAGGCCACGAGCAGTACTTC	CSVVRGQKGHEQYF
-	TRBV4-3	TRBD2	TRBJ2-7	TGCGCCAGCAGCCAAGGGATAGCGGGAGTCTACGAGCAGTACTTC	CASSQGIAGVYEQYF
-	TRBV6-6	TRBD2	TRBJ2-1	TGTGCCAGCAGTTTTAGCGGGAGAAGGAATGAGCAGTTCTTC	CASSFSGRRNEQFF
-	TRBV18	TRBD2	TRBJ2-7	TGTGCCAGCTCACCCTCCGGGACTAGCGAATACGAGCAGTACTTC	CASSPSGTSEYEQYF
-	TRBV6-6	-	TRBJ1-1	TGTGCCAGCAGTTCCCTTACATACACTGAAGCTTTCTTT	CASSSLTYTEAFF
-	TRBV6-5	-	TRBJ1-2	TGTGCCAGCAGTTACTCAGGAGATGGCTACACCTTC	CASSYSGDGYTF
-	TRBV5-1	-	TRBJ2-3	TGCGCCAGCAGCTCAGACGACTGGGGGCGCACAGATACGCAGTATTTT	CASSSDDWGRTDTQYF
-	TRBV19	-	TRBJ2-1	TGTGCCAGTAGTCCCTCCCGGTTTAGGGGTCTATCCTACAATGAGCAGTTCTTC	CASSPSRFRGLSYNEQFF
-	TRBV9	TRBD1	TRBJ1-1	TGTGCCAGCAGCCCGACAGGGGCGGGCACTGAAGCTTTCTTT	CASSPTGAGTEAFF
-	TRBV5-5	-	TRBJ2-1	TGTGCCAGCAGCTTGGACGGCCCGCGGGACAATGAGCAGTTCTTC	CASSLDGPRDNEQFF
-	TRBV7-9	TRBD2	TRBJ2-5	TGTGCCAGCAGCCGGGGGGGGGTGGAGACCCAGTACTTC	CASSRGGVETQYF
-	TRBV12-3/TRBV12-4	-	TRBJ2-5	TGTGCCAGCAGGCGGGGCAGACAAGAGACCCAGTACTTC	CASRRGRQETQYF
-	TRBV29-1	-	TRBJ1-5	TGCAGCGGTGCTATGGGGGGTAATCAGCCCCAGCATTTT	CSGAMGGNQPQHF
-	TRBV5-6	TRBD2	TRBJ2-1	TGTGCCAGCAGCCTGGGACTAGCGGGAGGCTATGAGCAGTTCTTC	CASSLGLAGGYEQFF
-	TRBV5-3	TRBD2	TRBJ2-3	TGTGCCAGAAGCACCCGACTAGCGGGACTCACAGATACGCAGTATTTT	CARSTRLAGLTDTQYF
-	TRBV5-4	-	TRBJ1-1	TGTGCCAGCAGCTTCGACAGCCACTCCACTGAAGCTTTCTTT	CASSFDSHSTEAFF
-	TRBV28	TRBD1	TRBJ1-1	TGTGCCAGCAGCCCCCAGGGGGCCGCTGAAGCTTTCTTT	CASSPQGAAEAFF
-	TRBV7-9	TRBD1	TRBJ1-4	TGTGCCAGCAGCTTAGGTCGACAGGGTGAAAAACTGTTTTTT	CASSLGRQGEKLFF
-	TRBV23-1	-	TRBJ1-2	TGCGCCAGAAAGGGACTCGACTATGGCTACACCTTC	CARKGLDYGYTF
few	TRBV7-3	TRBD2	TRBJ2-3	TGTGCCAGCAGCTCCGGACTAGCGGGAGGGGCAGATACGCAGTATTTT	CASSSGLAGGADTQYF
-	TRBV12-1	-	TRBJ2-3	TGTGCCAGCAGCTTTAAGACTAGCGGGACTGGCACAGATACGCAGTATTTT	CASSFKTSGTGTDTQYF
-	TRBV5-4	TRBD1	TRBJ2-5	TGTGCCAGCAGCTCACCCGGGACAGCACAAGAGACCCAGTACTTC	CASSSPGTAQETQYF
-	TRBV7-2	TRBD1	TRBJ2-7	TGTGCCAGCAGTCTTGGGGGACAGGGGGTCTACGAGCAGTACTTC	CASSLGGQGVYEQYF
-	TRBV7-2	TRBD2	TRBJ2-1	TGTGCCAGCAGCCCCCGACTAGCGGGCAATGAGCAGTTCTTC	CASSPRLAGNEQFF
-	TRBV28	-	TRBJ1-4	TGTGCCAGCAGTTTAAACCCATGGGCAGGGGAGGGAAAACTGTTTTTT	CASSLNPWAGEGKLFF
few	TRBV10-3	-	TRBJ1-1	TGTGCCATCAGTGATGCAGTGAACACTGAAGCTTTCTTT	CAISDAVNTEAFF
once	TRBV4-1	TRBD1	TRBJ1-1	TGCGCCAGCAGCCTCGGGACAGGGGATTGGAACACTGAAGCTTTCTTT	CASSLGTGDWNTEAFF
-	TRBV28	-	TRBJ1-2	TGTGCCAGCAGCCCCCTGGGGGGTGGTAACTATGGCTACACCTTC	CASSPLGGGNYGYTF
-	TRBV18	-	TRBJ2-7	TGTGCCAGCTCACCAGGCGGGATTAGCTCCTACGAGCAGTACTTC	CASSPGGISSYEQYF
-	TRBV9	TRBD2	TRBJ2-7	TGTGCCAGCAGCGCCAACCCGGGGGGCTACGAGCAGTACTTC	CASSANPGGYEQYF
-	TRBV21-1	-	TRBJ2-3	TGTGCCAGCAGCAAGTATAATGGAGGGCCGGGAGATACGCAGTATTTT	CASSKYNGGPGDTQYF
-	TRBV3-1/TRBV3-2	-	TRBJ2-5	TGTGCCAGCAGCCAAGTTCTAGCGTCAGAGACCCAGTACTTC	CASSQVLASETQYF
-	TRBV2	-	TRBJ1-6	TGTGCCAGCAGCTCAGGTTATGAATCACCCCTCCACTTT	CASSSGYESPLHF
-	TRBV18	-	TRBJ2-7	TGTGCCAGCTCAGAAGGAGGGACTTCAGGCTACGAGCAGTACTTC	CASSEGGTSGYEQYF
-	TRBV6-5	TRBD1	TRBJ1-6	TGTGCCAGCAGTCCGGGACAGGCGGGTTCACCCCTCCACTTT	CASSPGQAGSPLHF
-	TRBV5-1	TRBD2	TRBJ2-1	TGCGCCAGCAGCTACCGGGACAGGGTGTCTAGCGGGGGGTACAATGAGCAGTTCTTC	CASSYRDRVSSGGYNEQFF
-	TRBV7-2	-	TRBJ1-1	TGTGCCAGCAGCTTAGATGCGGGGCTGAACACTGAAGCTTTCTTT	CASSLDAGLNTEAFF
-	TRBV28	-	TRBJ2-7	TGTGCCAGCAGTTTATGGACTGTTCCCTACGAGCAGTACTTC	CASSLWTVPYEQYF
-	TRBV6-6	-	TRBJ1-4	TGTGCCAGCAGTTACTATGGCCCACGAAATAATGAAAAACTGTTTTTT	CASSYYGPRNNEKLFF
-	TRBV18	TRBD1	TRBJ1-2	TGTGCCAGCTCACTTTCTAGGACAGGGGGCGATGGCTACACCTTC	CASSLSRTGGDGYTF
few	TRBV28	-	TRBJ1-1	TGTGCCAGCAGAGGACAGCCGAACACTGAAGCTTTCTTT	CASRGQPNTEAFF
-	TRBV5-5	-	TRBJ2-7	TGTGCCAGCAACCCCCGAAGCGCCAGCTCCTACGAGCAGTACTTC	CASNPRSASSYEQYF
-	TRBV7-9	TRBD1	TRBJ1-1	TGTGCCAGCAGCCCAAGGACAGGGGGAGGCCTTTGGACTGAAGCTTTCTTT	CASSPRTGGGLWTEAFF
-	TRBV4-1	-	TRBJ2-3	TGCGCCAGCAGCCAAGACAGGGACATTAGCACAGATACGCAGTATTTT	CASSQDRDISTDTQYF